This TCR beta chain was documented in a study of T cells in Graves' hyperthyroidism and ophthalmopathy. Amplification yielded TCR beta CDR3 regions, with RNA transcripts as the source. In the first-round RT-PCR of the TCR CDR3, the HTBI primer set was used. TCRdb re-called the multiplex PCR reads through MiXCR, storing one row per CDR3 protein. The sample consists of just over 550,000 distinct CDR3 sequences, just over 45% of them appearing once. The CDR3 totals 16 residues. Per the germline V gene, CDR1 is DFQATT and CDR2 is SNEGSKA (reference sequence). Deletions cut 0 bases from V and 5 bases from J, with 16 bases between.

Sequenced material: peripheral blood or thyroid tissue (not recorded which). The clonotype was recovered from a woman aged 18-35 years with Graves' hyperthyroidism. The chain combines TRBV20-1 with TRBJ2-2; weak D call: TRBD1 (6 bases). The DNA of the CDR3 is TGCAGTGCTAGAGATCAGGGACAACTAAAAACCGGGGAGCTGTTTTTT. Encoded protein: CSARDQGQLKTGELFF.